These 9 T cell receptor beta chains were all obtained from the same sample, sequenced in a study of T cell repertoires in cytomegalovirus infection. TCRdb re-called the reads with MiXCR, one entry per CDR3 protein. The sample gives fewer than 300,000 distinct CDR3 sequences, over 20% of which show up once; about 15% is in the top ten. The sample was PBMCs. Receptors were obtained from a human donor in good health (CMV status not recorded). Some clones in this sample may be carry-over from other donors' samples.

This clonotype was seen only a few times. V usage is TRBV5-1 and J usage is TRBJ2-7, with 11 bases matching TRBD2. The CDR3 sequence is 17 residues long. CDR1 and CDR2 from the germline V gene are SGHRS and YFSETQ. Trimming removed 0 bases from V and 0 bases from J; junction bases left unmatched: 5. The CDR3 reads CASSLGLAGPSSYEQYF. The CDR3 DNA is TGCGCCAGCAGCTTGGGACTAGCGGGACCCAGCTCCTACGAGCAGTACTTC.

CDR3 residues: CASEQGTYEQYF. The CDR3 DNA reads TGTGCCAGCGAACAGGGCACCTACGAGCAGTACTTC. This rearrangement joins TRBV5-5 to TRBJ2-7; TRBD1 might be the D (6 bases). The CDR3 is 12 amino acids. The V end was cut by 7 bases, the J end by 2 bases, with 10 bases between. Germline assignment: CDR1 SGHKS and CDR2 YYEKEE (reference sequence).

This clonotype was seen a few times. The chain couples TRBV20-1 to TRBJ1-5; 8 nucleotides line up with TRBD1. V was pared by 0 bases and J by 2 bases, with 9 bases of the junction left unmatched. This CDR3 spans 17 amino acids. Germline V gene data show CDR1 as DFQATT and CDR2 as SNEGSKA (reference sequence). The chain's CDR3 is CSARDLQGGGGNQPQHF. In DNA, the CDR3 is TGCAGTGCTAGAGATTTACAGGGGGGTGGTGGCAATCAGCCCCAGCATTTT.

This clonotype was observed a few times. The chain links TRBV28 to TRBJ1-2; D call uncertain. The germline V and J ends were trimmed by 6 bases and 13 bases, with 21 bases remaining between them. There are 13 residues in the CDR3. Germline V gene lookup returns CDR1 MDHEN and CDR2 SYDVKM. As DNA, the CDR3 is TGTGCCAGCAGCGCCAACCCAGGTCCCGGCCCCACCTTC. Protein product: CASSANPGPGPTF.

The V and J genes are TRBV18 and TRBJ2-5; 7 positions match TRBD2. This CDR3 spans 15 amino acids. V dropped 3 bases and J dropped 4; count of bases not matched to a gene: 8. Per germline, CDR1 KGHSH and CDR2 LQKENI. The CDR3 region has the DNA TGTGCCAGCTCACCTCGAAGCGGGGAAAGAGAGACCCAGTACTTC. Encoded protein: CASSPRSGERETQYF.

The chain is built from TRBV4-1 and TRBJ2-1, with TRBD2 matching over 14 bases. The CDR3 has 16 amino acids. The V segment lost 1 base and the J segment 6 bases; nucleotides outside the gene matches: 2. Per the germline V gene, CDR1 is MGHRA and CDR2 is YSYEKL. The CDR3 region has the DNA TGCGCCAGCAGCCAAGGACTAGCGGGAGGGGTCAATGAGCAGTTCTTC. It is translated as CASSQGLAGGVNEQFF.

Many counts were recorded for this clonotype. The V call is TRBV12-3 or TRBV12-4, the J call TRBJ1-4; D is uncertain. V lost 5 bases and J 8 bases, leaving 30 bases between the germline ends. CDR3 length: 19 residues. The DNA for the CDR3 is TGTGCCAGCAGTCTCCAGTTGAGCGATGGAGGGCCGGAAAAGGAAAAACTGTTTTTT. Translating gives CASSLQLSDGGPEKEKLFF.

This clonotype was seen more than once but under ten times. This chain links TRBV19 with TRBJ2-3, with D possibly matching TRBD1 (6 bases). Germline CDR1 and CDR2: LNHDA and SQIVND (reference sequence). V gave up 4 bases and J gave up 4 bases, with 15 bases separating them. The CDR3 covers 15 residues. DNA for the CDR3: TGTGCCAGTAGTAATAGGGCAGGGGTGGCAGATACGCAGTATTTT. Protein: CASSNRAGVADTQYF.

This clonotype was observed many times. The gene calls are TRBV7-2 and TRBJ2-7; 8 bases agree with TRBD1. J was trimmed by 5 bases and V by 5 bases; bases with no gene match: 5. The germline V gene encodes CDR1 SGHTA and CDR2 FQGNSA. CDR3 length: 13 amino acids. The CDR3 coding sequence is TGTGCCAGCAGCCCGCGACAGGGGAACGAGCAGTACTTC. Its translation: CASSPRQGNEQYF.